One and the same sample provided the 20 T cell receptor beta chains below, sequenced in a study of a mutant IDH1 vaccine in newly diagnosed glioma. For these TCRs, the target antigens are not known. The time point here: week 35, safety follow-up. Vaccine doses each comprised 300 ug of mutant IDH1 20-mer peptide, with topical imiquimod. Using immunoSEQ multiplex PCR, the repertoire was profiled, and TCRdb retains in-frame clones only, with some absent. This sample has roughly 32,000 clones; around 83% occur once, and the top ten carry around 6.8%. Here the sequenced sample was PBMCs, taken from a glioma patient whose treatment included an IDH1 peptide vaccine. These receptors were obtained from a young woman with glioma.

The CDR3 here is CASSLSGQGNIQYF. The CDR3 coding sequence is TGTGCCAGCAGTTTATCGGGACAGGGAAACATTCAGTACTTC. J is TRBJ2-4 and V is TRBV27; TRBD1 aligns across 9 bases. The CDR3 extends over 14 amino acids. Germline V gene sequence: CDR1 MNHEY, CDR2 SMNVEV (reference sequence). After removal of 0 bases from V and 6 bases from J, the junction contained 0 bases not matched to a gene.

This chain joins TRBV27 and TRBJ2-3, with D perhaps TRBD1 or TRBD2 (5 bases each). The ends were cut back, 5 bases at V and 0 bases at J, with 15 bases in the middle. The CDR3 totals 16 residues. Germline values: CDR1 MNHEY, CDR2 SMNVEV (reference sequence). Here the CDR3 DNA reads TGTGCCAGCAGTATAACCGGGACCGTGAGCACAGATACGCAGTATTTT. Its translation: CASSITGTVSTDTQYF.

The J gene is TRBJ2-1, the V gene TRBV9, with D maybe TRBD1 (5 bases). This CDR3 is 17 amino acids long. The ends were cut back, 0 bases at V and 9 bases at J, with 22 bases in the middle. Germline V gene lookup returns CDR1 SGDLS and CDR2 YYNGEE. Here the CDR3 DNA reads TGTGCCAGCAGCGTAGGTCTTCAGGGTCAGCCCCCGGGTGAGCAGTTCTTC. It translates to CASSVGLQGQPPGEQFF.

The V call is TRBV19, the J call TRBJ1-5; no firm D call. The ends were cut back, 1 base at V and 1 base at J, with 8 bases in the middle. The CDR3 covers 15 residues. Germline assignment: CDR1 LNHDA and CDR2 SQIVND (reference sequence). The CDR3 DNA is TGTGCCAGTAGTATAGTAGGGAAAAGCAATCAGCCCCAGCATTTT. Encoded protein: CASSIVGKSNQPQHF.

CDR3 protein: CASSFTGYTEAFF. In DNA form, the CDR3 reads TGTGCCAGCAGCTTCACAGGGTACACTGAAGCTTTCTTT. The V gene is TRBV5-8, the J gene TRBJ1-1, with D possibly matching TRBD1 (6 bases). The CDR3 runs 13 residues. V lost 2 bases and J lost 3, with 8 bases in between. Germline lookup yields CDR1 SGHTS and CDR2 YDEGEE.

The genes are TRBV21-1 and TRBJ2-5. TRBV21-1 constitutes a pseudogene. This CDR3 comprises 16 residues. This CDR3 is CASIPQPGPKEETQYF. The CDR3 DNA is TGTGCCAGCATCCCCCAGCCGGGCCCCAAGGAGGAGACCCAGTACTTC.

This chain uses TRBV15 with TRBJ2-1; tentatively, D is TRBD2 (5 bases). Trimming took off 9 bases at V and 7 bases at J, with 10 bases between the two ends. This CDR3 comprises 11 residues. Germline V lookup: CDR1 LNHNV, CDR2 YYDKDF (reference sequence). The CDR3 DNA reads as TGTGCCACTGGGAGATGGAATGAGCAGTTCTTC. This sequence encodes CATGRWNEQFF.

The rearrangement joins TRBV6-1 to TRBJ2-3; tentatively, D is TRBD2 (7 bases). The V gene lost 8 bases and the J gene lost 1 base, with 16 bases spanning the gap. Germline V gives CDR1 MNHNS, CDR2 SASEGT. CDR3 size: 15 residues. In DNA, the CDR3 is TGTGCCAGCGAAAAACGGGGGGCAGGCACAGATACGCAGTATTTT. Translation: CASEKRGAGTDTQYF.

The chain links TRBV5-4 to TRBJ2-1, with a tentative D call TRBD2 (5 bases). There are 17 residues in the CDR3. Trimming left V 4 bases short and J 0 bases short, with 17 bases between. Germline-derived CDR1 and CDR2 are SGHNT and YYREEE (reference sequence). DNA of the CDR3: TGTGCCAGCAGCCCAAGGACTGGCGTGAGCTCCTACAATGAGCAGTTCTTC. Protein product: CASSPRTGVSSYNEQFF.

This chain connects TRBV11-2 to TRBJ2-7; D uncertain. CDR1 and CDR2 (germline): SGHAT, FQNNGV. The CDR3 is 12 amino acids. Deletions cut 6 bases from V and 3 bases from J, with 9 bases between. CDR3 sequence: CASRQHDYEQYF. The CDR3, as DNA: TGTGCCAGCAGGCAACACGACTACGAGCAGTACTTC.

This chain connects TRBV7-2 to TRBJ1-3; D gene uncertain. V was clipped by 2 bases and J by 2 bases, with 7 bases between them. Germline assignment: CDR1 SGHTA and CDR2 FQGNSA. The CDR3 runs 14 residues. The CDR3 is CASSLNTAGNTIYF. CDR3 bases: TGTGCCAGCAGCTTAAACACGGCTGGAAACACCATATATTTT.

The chain uses TRBV4-1 and TRBJ1-5; TRBD1 matches 8 bases. Germline loops: CDR1 MGHRA, CDR2 YSYEKL. With 5 bases clipped from V and 0 bases from J, the junction kept 9 bases outside the gene matches. This CDR3 has 17 amino acids. The CDR3 DNA is TGCGCCAGCAGCGCAGGACAGGGACGGAGTAGCAATCAGCCCCAGCATTTT. This codes for CASSAGQGRSSNQPQHF.

The chain joins TRBV11-3 to TRBJ2-3; no clear D. The germline V gene encodes CDR1 SGHNT and CDR2 YENEEA. The CDR3 is 14 amino acids. The V gene lost 5 bases and the J gene lost 6 bases, with 15 bases spanning the gap. CDR3 sequence reads: CASSAVPVRDTQYF. The CDR3 DNA follows: TGTGCCAGCAGCGCCGTTCCGGTAAGGGATACGCAGTATTTT.

The V gene is TRBV9, the J gene TRBJ2-5; 11 nucleotides match TRBD2. The CDR3 consists of 15 residues. Germline assignment: CDR1 SGDLS and CDR2 YYNGEE. V trimming: 0 bases; J trimming: 5 bases; junction bases outside the gene matches: 3. CDR3 sequence reads: CASSVDSGGAETQYF. CDR3 sequence (DNA): TGTGCCAGCAGCGTAGATAGCGGGGGGGCGGAGACCCAGTACTTC.

The chain uses TRBV19 and TRBJ1-4; D is uncertain. The CDR3 contains 13 residues. Germline V lookup: CDR1 LNHDA, CDR2 SQIVND (reference sequence). V was clipped by 3 bases and J by 12 bases, with 14 bases between them. CDR3 protein: CASSIPRGTELFF. DNA for the CDR3: TGTGCCAGTAGTATCCCTCGGGGTACGGAACTGTTTTTT.

The J gene is TRBJ1-3, the V gene TRBV5-6; D ambiguous. Looked up from germline, CDR1 is SGHDT and CDR2 is YYEEEE. Between the trimmed V and J ends, which lost 0 bases and 0 bases, there was a span of 13 bases. This CDR3 contains 17 residues. The CDR3 loop reads CASSLGQAKSSGNTIYF. Written as DNA, the CDR3 is TGTGCCAGCAGCTTGGGGCAGGCCAAGAGCTCTGGAAACACCATATATTTT.

This chain's CDR3 is CASSFRGSGNTIYF. CDR3 bases: TGTGCCAGCAGTTTCAGGGGGTCTGGAAACACCATATATTTT. This chain uses TRBV28 with TRBJ1-3, with 7 positions matching TRBD1. The CDR3 loop spans 14 amino acids. The V segment lost 3 bases and the J segment 1 base; nucleotides outside the gene matches: 0. Germline V lookup: CDR1 MDHEN, CDR2 SYDVKM.

The rearrangement joins TRBV6-6 to TRBJ2-3, with 9 bases lining up with TRBD1. The trim removed 5 bases at V and 2 bases at J, leaving 8 bases unmatched. This CDR3 contains 16 residues. Per the germline V gene, CDR1 is MNHNY and CDR2 is SVGAGI (reference sequence). The CDR3 reads CASSQRQGVYTDTQYF. CDR3 DNA sequence: TGTGCCAGCAGTCAACGACAGGGGGTGTACACAGATACGCAGTATTTT.

The gene calls are TRBV4-2 and TRBJ1-5; tentative D call: TRBD1 (6 bases). Germline CDR1 and CDR2: LGHNA and YNFKEQ. V was shortened by 0 bases and J by 4 bases, with 7 bases between the two germline ends. The CDR3 consists of 14 residues. CDR3 sequence: CASSQDRGNQPQHF. CDR3 nucleotide sequence: TGTGCCAGCAGCCAAGACAGGGGAAATCAGCCCCAGCATTTT.

CDR3 sequence (DNA): TGTGCCAGCAGTGACTCGACGATTACTGGGGGCTACACCTTC. This gives the protein CASSDSTITGGYTF. The V call is TRBV6-4, the J call TRBJ1-2; unclear D gene. CDR1 MRHNA and CDR2 SNTAGT come from the germline V gene. CDR3 size: 14 residues. V was pared by 0 bases and J by 8 bases, with 13 bases between.